A selection of T cell receptor beta chains follows, all from one sample in a study of beta chain features in type 1 diabetes. Here immunoSEQ multiplex PCR was the method, and the copy in TCRdb shows in-frame clones only, minus some. The table lists over 700,000 clones, under 20% of them singletons. The sequencing sample was made of naive CD4+ T cells from blood. The source of these receptors is a woman under 30 in good health. Both conserved end residues are trimmed from each CDR3.

length	J	V	CDR3
10	TRBJ2-7	TRBV28	AIKTGSSEQY
13	TRBJ2-2	TRBV6-6	ASSYGREAGGELF
11	TRBJ2-3	TRBV11-2	ASSLSGTDTQY
12	TRBJ2-5	TRBV5-5	ASSFDRGTQTQY
11	TRBJ2-1	TRBV2	ASSRDSYNEQF
13	TRBJ2-4	TRBV10-3	AISEGLINGNIQY
11	TRBJ2-3	TRBV27	ASSEWGPDTQY
11	TRBJ2-1	TRBV16	ASTQTSGNEQF
14	TRBJ2-1	TRBV5-1	ASSLAASGGHNEQF
13	TRBJ2-3	TRBV28	ASSQAGGATDTQY
12	TRBJ2-1	TRBV7-9	ASSLSGRANEQF
12	TRBJ2-5	TRBV2	ASSGTGGRETQY
12	TRBJ1-5	TRBV7-2	ASRSDRGNQPQH
11	TRBJ2-7	TRBV6-5	ASATTGRYEQY
12	TRBJ2-1	TRBV2	ASSELRDDNEQF
11	TRBJ1-2	TRBV4-1	ASSQTGTYGYT
11	TRBJ2-7	TRBV5-6	ASSQGLAREQY
13	TRBJ2-3	TRBV10-3	AISVSSGRADTQY
10	TRBJ2-1	TRBV7-9	ASSTSGDEQF
14	TRBJ2-3	TRBV4-1	ASSQAPQGSTDTQY
14	TRBJ2-7	TRBV9	ASSAGQDGSIYEQY
11	TRBJ2-3	TRBV15	ATSRGMAVTQY
13	TRBJ1-5	TRBV5-6	ASSKGLGLGQPQH
14	TRBJ2-3	TRBV7-2	ASSPRLAGEYDTQY
12	TRBJ1-1	TRBV11-1	ASSLAGKNTEAF